The T cell receptor (beta chain) under discussion was sequenced for a study of vaccination and CD4 T cells after COVID-19. Study overall: Everyone enrolled got two doses of BNT162b2 or mRNA-1273 vaccine. Regarding the study as a whole: Spike mono-reactivity was the property of 304 of 307 vaccine-specific clones in convalescent patients.

Sequenced with the Oncomine TCR Beta short-read assay was DNA taken from cultured CD4+ T cells. TCRdb analysed the PCR reads with MiXCR anew, one entry per CDR3 protein. The sample has 10,000 to 15,000 distinct CDR3 sequences, 60% seen once; the top ten hold roughly 13%. Treatment reported: approximately 9-day PBMC culture with coronavirus spike peptide pools or control peptides (ViraFEST assay). Remarks on this clonotype: Its target is not known.

The ends were cut back, 5 bases at V and 2 bases at J, with 22 bases in the middle. Germline V CDR1 and CDR2: MNHEY, SMNVEV (reference sequence). The CDR3 loop spans 17 amino acids. The material sequenced was CD4+ T cells from blood, cultured in vitro. The chain is built from TRBV27 and TRBJ2-7; tentatively, D is TRBD1 or TRBD2 (5 bases each). The sequence derives from a human donor who had recovered from COVID-19. As DNA, the CDR3 is TGTGCCAGCAGTCCGATAACGTCTTACCGGGGCACCTACGAGCAGTACTTC. It translates to CASSPITSYRGTYEQYF.